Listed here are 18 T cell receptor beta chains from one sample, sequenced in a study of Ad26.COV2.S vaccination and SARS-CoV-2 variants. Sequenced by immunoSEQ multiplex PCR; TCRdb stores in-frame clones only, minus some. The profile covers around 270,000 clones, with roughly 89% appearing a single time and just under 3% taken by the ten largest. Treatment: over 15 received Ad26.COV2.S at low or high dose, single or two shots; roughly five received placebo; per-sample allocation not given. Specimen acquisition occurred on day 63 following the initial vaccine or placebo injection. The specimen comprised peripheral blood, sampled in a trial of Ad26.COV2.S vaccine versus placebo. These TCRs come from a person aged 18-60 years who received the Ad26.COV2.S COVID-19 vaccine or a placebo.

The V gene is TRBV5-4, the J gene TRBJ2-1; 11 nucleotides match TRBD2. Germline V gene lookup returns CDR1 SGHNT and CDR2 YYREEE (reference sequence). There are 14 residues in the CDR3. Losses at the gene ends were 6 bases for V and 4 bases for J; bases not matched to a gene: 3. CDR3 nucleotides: TGTGCCAGCACCCTAGCGGGAGGTTACAATGAGCAGTTCTTC. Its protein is CASTLAGGYNEQFF. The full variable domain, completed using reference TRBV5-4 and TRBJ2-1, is ETGVTQSPTHLIKTRGQQVTLRCSSQSGHNTVSWYQQALGQGPQFIFQYYREEENGRGNFPPRFSGLQFPNYSSELNVNALELDDSALYLCASTLAGGYNEQFFGPGTRLTVL.

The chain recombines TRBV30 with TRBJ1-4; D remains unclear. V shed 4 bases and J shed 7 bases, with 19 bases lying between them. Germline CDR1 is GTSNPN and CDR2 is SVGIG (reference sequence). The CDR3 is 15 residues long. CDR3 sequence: CAWTHTTSNLEKLFF. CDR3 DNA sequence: TGTGCCTGGACCCATACGACAAGTAACCTTGAAAAACTGTTTTTT. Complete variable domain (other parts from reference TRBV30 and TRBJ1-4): SQTIHQWPATLVQPVGSPLSLECTVEGTSNPNLYWYRQAAGRGLQLLFYSVGIGQISSEVPQNLSASRPQDRQFILSSKKLLLSDSGFYLCAWTHTTSNLEKLFFGSGTQLSVL.

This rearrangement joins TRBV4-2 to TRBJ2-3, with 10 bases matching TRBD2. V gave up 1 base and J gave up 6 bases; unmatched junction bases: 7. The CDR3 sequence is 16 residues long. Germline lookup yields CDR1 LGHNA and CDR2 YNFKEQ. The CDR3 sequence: CASSQVAVSGRDTQYF. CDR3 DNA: TGTGCCAGCAGCCAAGTCGCCGTTAGCGGGAGGGATACGCAGTATTTT.

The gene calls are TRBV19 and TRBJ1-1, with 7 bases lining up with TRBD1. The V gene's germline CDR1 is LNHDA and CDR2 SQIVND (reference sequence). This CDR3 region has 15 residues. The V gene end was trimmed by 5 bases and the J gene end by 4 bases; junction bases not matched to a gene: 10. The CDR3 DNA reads TGTGCCAGTAGTGCCAGGGGGACTTTGGGCACTGAAGCTTTCTTT. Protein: CASSARGTLGTEAFF.

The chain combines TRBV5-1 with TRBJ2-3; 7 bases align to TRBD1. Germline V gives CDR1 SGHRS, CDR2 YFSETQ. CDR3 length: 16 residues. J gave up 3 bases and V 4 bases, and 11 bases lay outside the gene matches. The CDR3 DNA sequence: TGCGCCAGCAGCCCTCGAGGGCAGGGGGTGACAGATACGCAGTATTTT. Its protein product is CASSPRGQGVTDTQYF. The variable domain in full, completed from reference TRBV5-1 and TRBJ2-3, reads KAGVTQTPRYLIKTRGQQVTLSCSPISGHRSVSWYQQTPGQGLQFLFEYFSETQRNKGNFPGRFSGRQFSNSRSEMNVSTLELGDSALYLCASSPRGQGVTDTQYFGPGTRLTVL.

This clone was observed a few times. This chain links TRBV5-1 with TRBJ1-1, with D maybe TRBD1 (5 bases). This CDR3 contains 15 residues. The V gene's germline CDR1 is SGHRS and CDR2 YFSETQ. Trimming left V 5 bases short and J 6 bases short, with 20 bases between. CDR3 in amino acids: CASRFVWGGKAEAFF. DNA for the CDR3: TGCGCCAGCAGATTTGTCTGGGGCGGCAAAGCTGAAGCTTTCTTT. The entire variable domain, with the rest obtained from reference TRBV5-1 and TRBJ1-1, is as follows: KAGVTQTPRYLIKTRGQQVTLSCSPISGHRSVSWYQQTPGQGLQFLFEYFSETQRNKGNFPGRFSGRQFSNSRSEMNVSTLELGDSALYLCASRFVWGGKAEAFFGQGTRLTVV.

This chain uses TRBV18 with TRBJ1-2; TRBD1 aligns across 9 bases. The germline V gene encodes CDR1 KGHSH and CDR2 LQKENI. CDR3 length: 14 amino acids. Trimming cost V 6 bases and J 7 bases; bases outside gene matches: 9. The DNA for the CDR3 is TGTGCCAGCTCGCCCGACAGGGGGAACCCTGGCTACACCTTC. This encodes CASSPDRGNPGYTF.

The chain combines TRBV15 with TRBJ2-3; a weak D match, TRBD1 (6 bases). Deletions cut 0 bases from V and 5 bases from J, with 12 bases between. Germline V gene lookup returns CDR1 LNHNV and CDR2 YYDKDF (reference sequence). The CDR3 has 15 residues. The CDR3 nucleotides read TGTGCCACCAGCAGAGATAAGGGGGTGGTAGATACGCAGTATTTT. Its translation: CATSRDKGVVDTQYF.

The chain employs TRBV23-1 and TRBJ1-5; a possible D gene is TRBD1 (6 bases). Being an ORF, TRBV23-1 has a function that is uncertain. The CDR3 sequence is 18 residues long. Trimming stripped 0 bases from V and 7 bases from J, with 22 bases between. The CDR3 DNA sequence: TGCGCCAGCAGTCAATCGGATTGGAGAGAACAGGGTATCCAGCCCCAGCATTTT. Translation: CASSQSDWREQGIQPQHF.

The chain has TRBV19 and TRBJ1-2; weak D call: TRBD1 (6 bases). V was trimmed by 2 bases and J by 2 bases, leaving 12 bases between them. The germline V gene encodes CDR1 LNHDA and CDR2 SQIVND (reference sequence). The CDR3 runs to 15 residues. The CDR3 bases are TGTGCCAGTAGTATAAAGAACAGGGTAAACTATGGCTACACCTTC. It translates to CASSIKNRVNYGYTF.

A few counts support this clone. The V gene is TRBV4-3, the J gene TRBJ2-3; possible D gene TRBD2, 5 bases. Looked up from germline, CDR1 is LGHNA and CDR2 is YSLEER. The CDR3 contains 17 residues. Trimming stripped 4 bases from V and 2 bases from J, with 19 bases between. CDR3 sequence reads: CASSPRASKGVTDTQYF. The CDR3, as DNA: TGCGCCAGCAGCCCCCGGGCTAGCAAAGGTGTCACAGATACGCAGTATTTT.

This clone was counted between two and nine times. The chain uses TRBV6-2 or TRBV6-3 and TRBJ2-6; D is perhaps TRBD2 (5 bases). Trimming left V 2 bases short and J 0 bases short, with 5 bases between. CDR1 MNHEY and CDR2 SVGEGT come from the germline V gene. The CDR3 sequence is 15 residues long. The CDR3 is CASSYTSSGANVLTF. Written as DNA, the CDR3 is TGTGCCAGCAGTTACACTAGCTCTGGGGCCAACGTCCTGACTTTC.

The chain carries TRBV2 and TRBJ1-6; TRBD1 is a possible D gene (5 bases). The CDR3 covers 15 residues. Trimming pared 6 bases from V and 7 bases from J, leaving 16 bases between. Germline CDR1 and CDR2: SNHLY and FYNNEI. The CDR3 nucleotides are TGTGCCAGCAGGACCGACCGGGCAGGGAATTCACCCCTCCACTTT. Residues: CASRTDRAGNSPLHF.

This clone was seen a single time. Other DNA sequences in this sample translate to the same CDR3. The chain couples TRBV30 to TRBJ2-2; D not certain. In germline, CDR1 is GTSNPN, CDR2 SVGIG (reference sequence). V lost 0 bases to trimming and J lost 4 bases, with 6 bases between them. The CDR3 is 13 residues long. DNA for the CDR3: TGTGCCTGGAGTGTGGTCAGCACCGGGGAGCTGTTTTTT. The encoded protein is CAWSVVSTGELFF.

CDR3 sequence reads: CASSSGTGEISPLHF. The CDR3 bases are TGTGCCAGCAGTTCGGGGACAGGGGAGATTTCACCCCTCCACTTT. The chain uses TRBV6-5 and TRBJ1-6; 10 bases line up with TRBD1. Germline V gene lookup returns CDR1 MNHEY and CDR2 SVGAGI. V was pared by 4 bases and J by 9 bases, with 6 bases of the junction left unmatched. The CDR3 covers 15 residues.

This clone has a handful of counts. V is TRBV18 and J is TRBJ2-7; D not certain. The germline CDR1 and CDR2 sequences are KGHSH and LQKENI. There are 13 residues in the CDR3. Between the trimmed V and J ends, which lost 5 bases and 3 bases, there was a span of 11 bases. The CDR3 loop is CASSEWKGYEQYV. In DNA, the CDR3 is TGTGCCAGCTCAGAATGGAAGGGCTACGAGCAGTACGTC.

The CDR3 bases are TGTGCCACCAGTCGGGGAAAGGTAAACACCGGGGAGCTGTTTTTT. It specifies CATSRGKVNTGELFF. V is TRBV24-1 and J is TRBJ2-2, with TRBD2 as a possible D gene (5 bases). The V gene's germline CDR1 is KGHDR and CDR2 SFDVKD. This CDR3 is built from 15 residues. Between the trimmed V and J ends, which lost 6 bases and 2 bases, there was a span of 12 bases.

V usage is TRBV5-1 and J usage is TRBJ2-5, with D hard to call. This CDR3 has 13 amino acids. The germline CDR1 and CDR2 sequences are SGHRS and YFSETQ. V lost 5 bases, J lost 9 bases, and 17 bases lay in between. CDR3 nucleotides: TGCGCCAGCAGAAGTGCGGCAGAATCTGCCCAGTACTTC. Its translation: CASRSAAESAQYF.